Presented here are 29 T cell receptor beta chains from one specimen sequenced in a study of cytomegalovirus exposure and HLA in healthy donors. This PCR relied on a set of 60 Vbeta primers and 13 Jbeta primers. The protocol was immunoSEQ multiplex PCR, while the TCRdb copy is restricted to in-frame clones and leaves out a portion. The repertoire consists of over 70,000 clones, with about 80% occurring once and the leading ten covering approximately 29%. Sequencing input: PBMCs. All receptors derive from a man between 45 and 60 years old in good health and CMV-seropositive.

Regarding this clone: One junction end disagrees with the germline gene, perhaps due to a read error. CDR3 sequence: CASSSMEGNSQYF. The CDR3 region has the DNA TGTGCCAGCAGTTCTATGGAAGGAAACAGTCAGTACTTC. The chain has TRBV6-5 and TRBJ2-4; no definite D call. This CDR3 is 13 amino acids long. Germline CDR1 and CDR2: MNHEY and SVGAGI.

In the case of this clone: At one end, the junction sequence differs from germline, possibly due to a read error. The chain couples TRBV7-9 to TRBJ1-2, with TRBD1 as a possible D gene (6 bases). CDR1 SEHNR and CDR2 FQNEAQ come from the germline V gene (reference sequence). The CDR3 spans 12 residues. Here the CDR3 DNA reads TGTTCCAGCAGCCAAGGGGGGGAGGGCTACACCTTC. It codes for CSSSQGGEGYTF.

This clone came up a few times. The chain is built from TRBV5-5 and TRBJ1-5; D is perhaps TRBD1 (6 bases). With 2 bases removed from V and 5 bases from J, the gap between germline ends came to 17 bases. CDR3 length: 16 amino acids. The germline V gene has CDR1 SGHKS and CDR2 YYEKEE (reference sequence). CDR3 nucleotides: TGTGCCAGCAGCTTCCGGGACACCCCAAAACATCAGCCCCAGCATTTT. This translates into CASSFRDTPKHQPQHF. The full variable domain, completed using reference TRBV5-5 and TRBJ1-5, is DAGVTQSPTHLIKTRGQQVTLRCSPISGHKSVSWYQQVLGQGPQFIFQYYEKEERGRGNFPDRFSARQFPNYSSELNVNALLLGDSALYLCASSFRDTPKHQPQHFGDGTRLSIL.

CDR3 DNA sequence: TGTGCCAGCAGCACCAACAGGGGGCAACCCCGGCAGTACTTC. Amino acid sequence: CASSTNRGQPRQYF. The J gene is TRBJ2-7, the V gene TRBV5-4; 9 bases are a match to TRBD1. This CDR3 is 14 amino acids long. Germline CDR1 SGHNT, CDR2 YYREEE (reference sequence). V gave up 4 bases and J gave up 9 bases; unmatched junction bases: 11.

CDR3 nucleotide sequence: TGTGCCAGCAGTGAAGGGGGACAGCAAGCAACTAATGAAAAACTGTTTTTT. Encoded protein: CASSEGGQQATNEKLFF. J is TRBJ1-4 and V is TRBV6-1; 7 bases fit TRBD1. The CDR3 runs to 17 residues. With 1 base clipped from V and 0 bases from J, the junction kept 5 bases outside the gene matches. The germline V gene has CDR1 MNHNS and CDR2 SASEGT.

V and J are TRBV19 and TRBJ2-3; D remains unclear. The CDR3 extends over 15 amino acids. Germline V gene sequence: CDR1 LNHDA, CDR2 SQIVND (reference sequence). The V end was cut by 1 base, the J end by 2 bases, with 10 bases between. The CDR3 nucleotides read TGTGCCAGTAGTATAGGGGTGGAGCCCACAGATACGCAGTATTTT. The encoded protein is CASSIGVEPTDTQYF.

The genes are TRBV7-2 and TRBJ1-2; 7 bases are shared with TRBD1. Germline CDR1 SGHTA, CDR2 FQGNSA. V lost 2 bases and J lost 4; bases outside the gene matches: 7. This CDR3 contains 15 residues. The CDR3, as DNA: TGTGCCAGCAGCTTAAGAGGGGGCTATGGCTATGGCTACACCTTC. It codes for CASSLRGGYGYGYTF.

The chain couples TRBV19 to TRBJ2-7, with D tentatively TRBD1 (5 bases). Trimming stripped 7 bases from V and 0 bases from J, with 16 bases between. Looked up from germline, CDR1 is LNHDA and CDR2 is SQIVND (reference sequence). The CDR3 length is 15 residues. CDR3 amino acids: CASKGWVQDSYEQYF. The CDR3 DNA reads TGTGCCAGTAAGGGGTGGGTTCAGGACTCCTACGAGCAGTACTTC. Based on the CDR3 plus reference TRBV19 and TRBJ2-7, the full variable domain is DGGITQSPKYLFRKEGQNVTLSCEQNLNHDAMYWYRQDPGQGLRLIYYSQIVNDFQKGDIAEGYSVSREKKESFPLTVTSAQKNPTAFYLCASKGWVQDSYEQYFGPGTRLTVT.

This clone appeared a single time. The chain is built from TRBV6-1 and TRBJ2-1; 7 positions agree with TRBD2. Germline V gene sequence: CDR1 MNHNS, CDR2 SASEGT. V dropped 10 bases and J dropped 9; count of bases not matched to a gene: 18. The CDR3 loop spans 15 amino acids. The CDR3 coding sequence is TGTGCCACCGCACTAACCCGTCGGGGAGGGGTTGAGCAGTTCTTC. It encodes CATALTRRGGVEQFF.

This rearrangement joins TRBV18 to TRBJ1-2, with no clear D. The CDR3 sequence is 16 residues long. Germline CDR1 KGHSH, CDR2 LQKENI. The V and J ends lost 2 bases and 6 bases respectively, with 19 bases between them. The CDR3: CASSPTLGSGADGYTF. CDR3 in DNA: TGTGCCAGCTCACCAACGCTGGGGTCGGGAGCGGATGGCTACACCTTC.

The chain is built from TRBV7-2 and TRBJ2-7, with TRBD2 identical over 7 bases. The CDR3 sequence is 13 residues long. Trimming took 0 bases from V and 4 from J; bases not matched to a gene: 0. The germline gives CDR1 SGHTA, CDR2 FQGNSA. CDR3 sequence: CASSLAGGYEQYF. DNA for the CDR3: TGTGCCAGCAGCTTAGCGGGAGGGTACGAGCAGTACTTC.

Comment on this clone: Other DNA sequences in the sample encode the same CDR3. The genes are TRBV5-4 and TRBJ1-2; TRBD1 matches 9 bases. The germline gives CDR1 SGHNT, CDR2 YYREEE (reference sequence). The CDR3 spans 18 residues. V trimming: 4 bases; J trimming: 4 bases; junction bases outside the gene matches: 17. The CDR3 is CASSPPPGQGGFGYGYTF. The CDR3 DNA follows: TGTGCCAGCAGCCCACCCCCGGGACAGGGAGGGTTTGGCTATGGCTACACCTTC.

The chain couples TRBV4-3 to TRBJ2-2; D unclear. Per germline, CDR1 LGHNA and CDR2 YSLEER. V lost 4 bases to trimming and J lost 4 bases, with 7 bases between them. CDR3 length: 13 amino acids. The DNA for the CDR3 is TGCGCCAGCAGCCTCCTACCCACCGGGGAGCTGTTTTTT. This translates into CASSLLPTGELFF.

The chain is built from TRBV5-1 and TRBJ2-3; 10 bases align to TRBD2. V was pared by 7 bases and J by 2 bases, with 4 bases of the junction left unmatched. The germline CDR1 and CDR2 sequences are SGHRS and YFSETQ. CDR3 length equals 14 residues. For the CDR3, the DNA is TGCGCCAGCGCTAGCGGGGGACCCACAGATACGCAGTATTTT. Its protein is CASASGGPTDTQYF.

A single count supports this clone. The chain recombines TRBV6-1 with TRBJ2-1; possible D gene TRBD2, 5 bases. This CDR3 region has 13 residues. Per germline, CDR1 MNHNS and CDR2 SASEGT. V was trimmed by 6 bases and J by 4 bases, leaving 10 bases between them. The CDR3 is CASRVREYNEQFF. The CDR3 bases are TGTGCCAGCAGAGTACGGGAATACAATGAGCAGTTCTTC.

This clone is a singleton in its sample. This chain joins TRBV5-1 and TRBJ2-5; 7 positions match TRBD2. The V segment lost 2 bases and the J segment 2 bases; nucleotides outside the gene matches: 9. The CDR3 spans 16 residues. From germline, CDR1 is SGHRS and CDR2 YFSETQ. The CDR3 region has the DNA TGCGCCAGCAGCTTAGGCACTAGCGTGGGTCAAGAGACCCAGTACTTC. This encodes CASSLGTSVGQETQYF.

The rearrangement uses TRBV7-8 and TRBJ2-2; D ambiguous. There are 16 residues in the CDR3. The germline V and J ends were trimmed by 5 bases and 0 bases, with 13 bases remaining between them. The V gene's germline CDR1 is SGHVS and CDR2 FQNEAQ. The CDR3 spells CASSPSGWSNTGELFF. In nucleotides, the CDR3 is TGTGCCAGCAGCCCCTCGGGTTGGTCGAACACCGGGGAGCTGTTTTTT.

V is TRBV5-1 and J is TRBJ2-7, with D possibly matching TRBD1 (5 bases). V lost 7 bases and J 0 bases, leaving 14 bases between the germline ends. The CDR3 runs 14 residues. The germline CDR1 and CDR2 sequences are SGHRS and YFSETQ. As DNA, the CDR3 is TGCGCCAGCGGCCCCCAAGGGGACTCCTACGAGCAGTACTTC. This sequence encodes CASGPQGDSYEQYF.

CDR3: CASSLASGPTGELFF. The CDR3 bases are TGTGCCAGCAGCTTAGCAAGCGGACCGACCGGGGAGCTGTTTTTT. The chain carries TRBV7-9 and TRBJ2-2; TRBD2 might be the D (5 bases). This CDR3 comprises 15 residues. Trimming shortened V by 0 bases and J by 5 bases, and 10 bases separated the two germline ends. CDR1 SEHNR and CDR2 FQNEAQ come from the germline V gene (reference sequence). The full variable domain, with the rest looked up from reference TRBV7-9 and TRBJ2-2, is DTGVSQNPRHKITKRGQNVTFRCDPISEHNRLYWYRQTLGQGPEFLTYFQNEAQLEKSRLLSDRFSAERPKGSFSTLEIQRTEQGDSAMYLCASSLASGPTGELFFGEGSRLTVL.

The chain is built from TRBV29-1 and TRBJ2-3; D is uncertain. The CDR3 is 16 amino acids. Per germline, CDR1 SQVTM and CDR2 ANQGSEA. The ends were cut back, 2 bases at V and 5 bases at J, with 20 bases in the middle. The CDR3 protein is CSVEFNEAPSEDTQYF. CDR3 nucleotides: TGCAGCGTTGAATTTAACGAGGCCCCGAGCGAAGATACGCAGTATTTT.

This chain joins TRBV11-2 and TRBJ1-4, with 10 bases that match TRBD1. V shed 4 bases, J shed 8 bases, and the junction held 7 bases outside the gene matches. In germline, CDR1 is SGHAT, CDR2 FQNNGV. This CDR3 is 15 amino acids long. For the CDR3, the DNA is TGTGCCAGCAGCTCGAGGACAGGGGGAGGCGAAAAACTGTTTTTT. Its translation: CASSSRTGGGEKLFF.

This sequence joins TRBV30 and TRBJ1-5; 8 bases map to TRBD1. The germline V gene encodes CDR1 GTSNPN and CDR2 SVGIG (reference sequence). The junction had 2 bases not matched to a gene; V was cut back by 2 bases and J by 5 bases. This CDR3 is built from 13 residues. CDR3 residues: CAWSSGGYQPQHF. The CDR3 DNA follows: TGTGCCTGGAGTTCAGGGGGCTATCAGCCCCAGCATTTT.

This chain connects TRBV7-9 to TRBJ2-7; D remains unclear. This CDR3 is 14 amino acids long. Trimming left V 2 bases short and J 0 bases short, with 8 bases between. Germline lookup yields CDR1 SEHNR and CDR2 FQNEAQ (reference sequence). For the CDR3, the DNA is TGTGCCAGCAGCTTACGCAGAACCTCCTACGAGCAGTACTTC. This encodes CASSLRRTSYEQYF. Based on the CDR3 plus reference TRBV7-9 and TRBJ2-7, the full variable domain is DTGVSQNPRHKITKRGQNVTFRCDPISEHNRLYWYRQTLGQGPEFLTYFQNEAQLEKSRLLSDRFSAERPKGSFSTLEIQRTEQGDSAMYLCASSLRRTSYEQYFGPGTRLTVT.

The rearrangement links TRBV6-1 to TRBJ2-1; possibly TRBD2 for D (6 bases). Germline CDR1 is MNHNS and CDR2 is SASEGT. CDR3 length equals 14 residues. V was clipped by 6 bases and J by 5 bases, with 14 bases between them. CDR3: CASRDLGGDNEQFF. The DNA for the CDR3 is TGTGCCAGCAGGGATTTGGGAGGCGACAATGAGCAGTTCTTC.

This rearrangement joins TRBV4-2 to TRBJ1-2, with 7 bases fitting TRBD1. Germline assignment: CDR1 LGHNA and CDR2 YNFKEQ. There are 16 residues in the CDR3. Losses at the gene ends were 1 base for V and 1 base for J; bases not matched to a gene: 6. The CDR3 loop reads CASSQGDSTVNYGYTF. CDR3 nucleotide sequence: TGTGCCAGCAGCCAAGGGGACAGCACGGTTAACTATGGCTACACCTTC.

The chain has TRBV18 and TRBJ2-5; D might be TRBD1 (6 bases). Germline lookup yields CDR1 KGHSH and CDR2 LQKENI. The CDR3 has 13 amino acids. Trimming cost V 2 bases and J 5 bases, with 9 bases left between them. CDR3 amino acids: CASSPIRGETQYF. CDR3 DNA sequence: TGTGCCAGCTCACCAATAAGGGGGGAGACCCAGTACTTC.

This clone was detected only once. The chain is built from TRBV5-1 and TRBJ2-1, with 8 bases identical to TRBD1. With V trimmed by 3 bases and J by 8 bases, 7 bases remained unmatched. The CDR3 is 14 residues long. The V gene's germline CDR1 is SGHRS and CDR2 YFSETQ. The DNA of the CDR3 is TGCGCCAGCAGCTCGACCCAGGGGGCTGATGAGCAGTTCTTC. Translating it yields CASSSTQGADEQFF.

This chain uses TRBV7-9 with TRBJ2-7; D is possibly TRBD1 (5 bases). The length of the CDR3 is 14 residues. Germline V gene lookup returns CDR1 SEHNR and CDR2 FQNEAQ (reference sequence). Between the trimmed V and J ends, which lost 1 base and 1 base, there was a span of 8 bases. The CDR3 DNA sequence: TGTGCCAGCAGCTTAGGGGGCGGATCCTACGAGCAGTACTTC. Translated: CASSLGGGSYEQYF.

This CDR3 is CASSPGLAVENIQYF. The DNA for the CDR3 is TGTGCCAGCTCACCGGGACTAGCGGTCGAAAACATTCAGTACTTC. J is TRBJ2-4 and V is TRBV18, with TRBD2 identical over 11 bases. Trimming removed 3 bases from V and 5 bases from J; junction bases left unmatched: 3. The CDR3 has 15 residues. Germline assignment: CDR1 KGHSH and CDR2 LQKENI.